The text below deals with one T cell receptor beta chain. The data derive from a study of blood T cell repertoires in COVID-19. Sequencing used immunoSEQ multiplex PCR; TCRdb keeps in-frame clones, though not all of them. The repertoire consists of about 210,000 clones, with roughly 80% occurring once and the leading ten covering over 7%. Germline V gene sequence: CDR1 SNHLY, CDR2 FYNNEI. Trimming pared 5 bases from V and 3 bases from J, leaving 7 bases between. The length of the CDR3 is 12 residues. The gene calls are TRBV2 and TRBJ2-5, with unresolved D. This receptor was obtained from a woman in her 70s with acute or convalescent COVID-19. Sequencing input: peripheral blood. CDR3 sequence (DNA): TGTGCCAGCAGTCGAGATAAAGAGACCCAGTACTTC. As protein: CASSRDKETQYF.